This T cell receptor (beta chain) was found in a study of blood T cell repertoires in COVID-19. Overall study: PBMCs, B-cell-depleted T cells, or T cells were the source of the cDNA or gDNA that made up the material.

This clone appeared a single time. Enrolment of Seattle patients took place during active infection, and they were followed longitudinally. Trimming took 3 bases from V and 3 from J, leaving 17 bases between them. Germline V gene sequence: CDR1 LGHDT, CDR2 YNNKEL (reference sequence). The CDR3 extends over 16 amino acids. Produced via immunoSEQ multiplex PCR; TCRdb's table is partial and in-frame only. The sample contains 160,000 or so clones, about 86% of which appear only once. The sample comprised peripheral blood. The receptor was derived from a woman in her seventies with COVID-19, enrolled during active disease. The chain joins TRBV3-1 (or the pseudogene TRBV3-2) to TRBJ1-2; no clear D. The CDR3 DNA follows: TGTGCCAGCAGCCAGTACTCGCGAGGATCCGACTATGGCTACACCTTC. It translates to CASSQYSRGSDYGYTF.